Below are 29 T cell receptor beta chains sequenced from a single sample in a study of read filtering for tumor transcriptome and immune sequencing. The library was built from around 0.4 ug RNA with molecular barcoded adaptors for alpha/delta and beta/gamma chains. TCRdb redid the calling of the reads with MiXCR, one entry per CDR3 protein. Of 40,000 or so distinct CDR3 sequences in the sample, 12% were seen once. Material for sequencing was a population of CD138-negative cells sorted from bone marrow. All receptors come from a donor aged 40 or over with multiple myeloma.

This clonotype came up many times. The chain employs TRBV11-2 and TRBJ2-2, with D perhaps being TRBD1 or TRBD2 (5 bases each). Trimming pared 6 bases from V and 1 base from J, leaving 15 bases between. The germline CDR1 and CDR2 sequences are SGHAT and FQNNGV. The CDR3 is 16 amino acids. The CDR3 here is CASSSPTGRNTGELFF. The CDR3 DNA follows: TGTGCCAGCAGTTCACCCACGGGACGGAACACCGGGGAGCTGTTTTTT.

Ten or more counts support this clonotype. The chain carries TRBV28 and TRBJ1-6; a weak D match, TRBD1 (5 bases). CDR3 length: 14 residues. The V end lost 6 bases, the J end lost 14 bases, and 20 bases lay between the germline ends. Germline values: CDR1 MDHEN, CDR2 SYDVKM. Here the CDR3 DNA reads TGTGCCAGCAGCAAACCCGGGGCCCCCCTGACCCTCCACTTT. As protein: CASSKPGAPLTLHF. Drawing the rest from reference TRBV28 and TRBJ1-6, the complete variable domain is DVKVTQSSRYLVKRTGEKVFLECVQDMDHENMFWYRQDPGLGLRLIYFSYDVKMKEKGDIPEGYSVSREKKERFSLILESASTNQTSMYLCASSKPGAPLTLHFGNGTRLTVT.

This clonotype was counted ten times or more. V usage is TRBV28 and J usage is TRBJ2-7; 7 bases align to TRBD2. CDR3 size: 18 residues. CDR1 is MDHEN, CDR2 SYDVKM, per germline. The V and J ends lost 4 bases and 3 bases, in that order; junction bases with no gene match: 18. CDR3 region: CASSSTNPGSSGIYEQYF. CDR3 DNA sequence: TGTGCCAGCAGTTCCACCAATCCCGGCTCTAGCGGAATCTACGAGCAGTACTTC.

This clonotype was detected ten times or more. This chain links TRBV9 with TRBJ1-1; possibly TRBD1 for D (5 bases). Looked up from germline, CDR1 is SGDLS and CDR2 is YYNGEE. Trimming removed 8 bases from V and 7 bases from J, with 18 bases in between. The CDR3 consists of 13 residues. The CDR3: CASRPGGYGEAFF. Written as DNA, the CDR3 is TGTGCCAGTCGACCCGGGGGTTATGGTGAAGCTTTCTTT. The entire variable domain, with the rest obtained from reference TRBV9 and TRBJ1-1, is as follows: DSGVTQTPKHLITATGQRVTLRCSPRSGDLSVYWYQQSLDQGLQFLIQYYNGEERAKGNILERFSAQQFPDLHSELNLSSLELGDSALYFCASRPGGYGEAFFGQGTRLTVV.

Ten or more counts support this clonotype. The rearrangement links TRBV29-1 to TRBJ1-2, with D uncertain. V was trimmed by 2 bases and J by 4 bases, leaving 11 bases between them. This CDR3 has 13 amino acids. Germline-derived CDR1 and CDR2 are SQVTM and ANQGSEA. The CDR3 coding sequence is TGCAGCGTTGAAAAGGGAGTTGGCTATGGCTACACCTTC. The encoded protein is CSVEKGVGYGYTF.

This clonotype was seen ten or more times. The chain joins TRBV29-1 to TRBJ2-2, with unresolved D. The CDR3 covers 13 residues. Looked up from germline, CDR1 is SQVTM and CDR2 is ANQGSEA. V lost 6 bases to trimming and J lost 5 bases, with 13 bases between them. The CDR3 is CSVRALLTGELFF. The CDR3 DNA is TGCAGCGTCCGGGCCTTATTGACCGGGGAGCTGTTTTTT.

This clonotype was counted at least ten times. This sequence joins TRBV7-6 and TRBJ1-5; a possible D gene is TRBD1 (5 bases). V lost 5 bases and J 1 base, leaving 12 bases between the germline ends. Germline assignment: CDR1 SGHVS and CDR2 FNYEAQ. The CDR3 spans 15 residues. CDR3 residues: CASSPRWGSNQPQHF. CDR3 sequence (DNA): TGTGCCAGCAGCCCGAGGTGGGGGAGCAATCAGCCCCAGCATTTT.

This clonotype appeared many times. The CDR3 sequence is CASSPDGPNLIYGYTF. In DNA, the CDR3 is TGTGCCAGCAGCCCTGACGGCCCGAATCTGATCTATGGCTACACCTTC. The genes are TRBV7-2 and TRBJ1-2; unclear D gene. CDR3 length: 16 residues. From germline, CDR1 is SGHTA and CDR2 FQGNSA. Trimming shortened V by 5 bases and J by 4 bases, and 20 bases separated the two germline ends.

This clonotype has a count of ten or more. The chain carries TRBV25-1 and TRBJ2-3; 8 bases agree with TRBD1. Germline V gives CDR1 MGHDK, CDR2 SYGVNS. J gave up 5 bases and V 4 bases, and 5 bases lay outside the gene matches. This CDR3 has 14 residues. CDR3 nucleotide sequence: TGTGCCAGCAGTGGAAGACAGGGGCTAGATACGCAGTATTTT. Protein product: CASSGRQGLDTQYF.

Many counts were recorded for this clonotype. The chain employs TRBV28 and TRBJ1-5; 7 bases agree with TRBD1. Germline lookup yields CDR1 MDHEN and CDR2 SYDVKM. The CDR3 consists of 14 residues. With 7 bases clipped from V and 5 bases from J, the junction kept 8 bases outside the gene matches. Here the CDR3 reads CASTSGTADQPQHF. For the CDR3, the DNA is TGTGCCAGCACCTCCGGGACAGCCGATCAGCCCCAGCATTTT.

The table lists this clonotype with many counts. This sequence joins TRBV3-1 and TRBJ2-5, with 7 bases lining up with TRBD2. Germline V gives CDR1 LGHDT, CDR2 YNNKEL (reference sequence). With V trimmed by 6 bases and J by 1 base, 2 bases remained unmatched. This CDR3 is built from 13 residues. In nucleotides, the CDR3 is TGTGCCAGCAGACGGACTAGCCAAGAGACCCAGTACTTC. Protein sequence: CASRRTSQETQYF.

In its sample, this clonotype was seen many times. The rearrangement uses TRBV2 and TRBJ1-5, with D tentatively TRBD1 (5 bases). The CDR3 length is 16 residues. Looked up from germline, CDR1 is SNHLY and CDR2 is FYNNEI. V dropped 3 bases and J dropped 0 bases, with 12 bases sitting between them. The CDR3 sequence is CASSEVWGYSNQPQHF. CDR3 sequence (DNA): TGTGCCAGCAGTGAGGTTTGGGGGTATAGCAATCAGCCCCAGCATTTT. Together with reference TRBV2 and TRBJ1-5, the CDR3 gives the full variable domain: EPEVTQTPSHQVTQMGQEVILRCVPISNHLYFYWYRQILGQKVEFLVSFYNNEISEKSEIFDDQFSVERPDGSNFTLKIRSTKLEDSAMYFCASSEVWGYSNQPQHFGDGTRLSIL.

In its sample, this clonotype was seen many times. The chain carries TRBV28 and TRBJ2-3; either TRBD1 or TRBD2 may fit D (5 bases each). The CDR3 covers 19 residues. Trimming stripped 5 bases from V and 0 bases from J, with 24 bases between. Germline lookup yields CDR1 MDHEN and CDR2 SYDVKM. The CDR3 bases are TGTGCCAGCAGTGGGGGACCGAGCAGGTCGCACACAAGCACAGATACGCAGTATTTT. Its translation: CASSGGPSRSHTSTDTQYF.

This clonotype was recorded many times. The V call is TRBV28, the J call TRBJ2-7; 8 bases align to TRBD1. CDR3 length equals 15 residues. V trimming: 4 bases; J trimming: 2 bases; junction bases outside the gene matches: 7. Germline assignment: CDR1 MDHEN and CDR2 SYDVKM. CDR3 in DNA: TGTGCCAGCAGTTCTCCCGGACAGGGTCCCTACGAGCAGTACTTC. Protein product: CASSSPGQGPYEQYF.

This clonotype was seen ten or more times. DNA for the CDR3: TGTGCCAGCACCAACGGCAGGTACAATGAGCAGTTCTTC. Amino acids: CASTNGRYNEQFF. V and J are TRBV2 and TRBJ2-1; D is unclear. Deletions cut 7 bases from V and 4 bases from J, with 11 bases between. Per germline, CDR1 SNHLY and CDR2 FYNNEI. The CDR3 consists of 13 residues.

This clonotype occurred a few times. A junction end diverges from the germline sequence, so it may reflect a read error. The chain uses TRBV7-8 and TRBJ2-2; no clear D. The CDR3 totals 14 residues. Germline CDR1 SGHVS, CDR2 FQNEAQ. The CDR3 bases are TGCGCCAGCAGGAGTAGCAAATACACCGGGGAGCTGTTTTTT. Protein sequence: CASRSSKYTGELFF.

The sample holds many counts of this clonotype. The rearrangement uses TRBV27 and TRBJ2-2; tentative D call: TRBD2 (5 bases). The CDR3 extends over 15 amino acids. Trimming shortened V by 5 bases and J by 2 bases, and 12 bases separated the two germline ends. Germline V lookup: CDR1 MNHEY, CDR2 SMNVEV (reference sequence). The CDR3 loop reads CASSVEGANTGELFF. As DNA, the CDR3 is TGTGCCAGCAGTGTTGAGGGAGCTAACACCGGGGAGCTGTTTTTT.

This clonotype was seen many times. The chain combines TRBV7-2 with TRBJ2-1, with 10 bases matching TRBD2. J gave up 8 bases and V 6 bases, and 7 bases lay outside the gene matches. The CDR3 has 14 residues. CDR1 and CDR2 from the germline V gene are SGHTA and FQGNSA. The CDR3 DNA reads as TGTGCCAGCAGAACCAGCGGGGGGGGGTATGAGCAGTTCTTC. It codes for CASRTSGGGYEQFF.

About this clonotype itself: It may be a read error: a sequence one base away is much more abundant. This chain links TRBV28 with TRBJ1-5; no definite D call. V dropped 5 bases and J dropped 3 bases, with 14 bases sitting between them. The CDR3 is made up of 15 amino acids. Germline loops: CDR1 MDHEN, CDR2 SYDVKM. CDR3 in DNA: TGTGCCAGCAGTCCCCGGTCTCGGGCCAATCAGCCCCAGCATTTT. Encoded protein: CASSPRSRANQPQHF. The full variable domain, rest sourced from reference TRBV28 and TRBJ1-5, is DVKVTQSSRYLVKRTGEKVFLECVQDMDHENMFWYRQDPGLGLRLIYFSYDVKMKEKGDIPEGYSVSREKKERFSLILESASTNQTSMYLCASSPRSRANQPQHFGDGTRLSIL.

To note about this clonotype: This may be a read error, as it is one base from a much larger clone. The chain uses TRBV5-5 and TRBJ2-1; no reliable D call. Germline CDR1 reads SGHKS; CDR2 reads YYEKEE (reference sequence). The CDR3 totals 13 residues. CDR3 amino acids: CASGLPPRYELFF. CDR3 DNA sequence: TGTGCCAGCGGCCTCCCCCCTCGGTATGAGCTGTTCTTC.

The sample holds many counts of this clonotype. The chain employs TRBV5-4 and TRBJ2-1; 7 bases are a match to TRBD2. CDR3 length: 14 amino acids. V gave up 6 bases and J gave up 9 bases; unmatched junction bases: 12. From germline, CDR1 is SGHNT and CDR2 YYREEE (reference sequence). CDR3 DNA: TGTGCCAGCATCCCCAAGCCGGGGGGACTTGAGCAGTTCTTC. It yields the protein CASIPKPGGLEQFF.

This clonotype was counted between two and nine times. The rearrangement uses TRBV4-1 and TRBJ2-4; D possibly corresponds to TRBD1 (6 bases). CDR3 size: 16 residues. The V gene lost 0 bases and the J gene lost 5 bases, with 14 bases spanning the gap. CDR1 is MGHRA, CDR2 YSYEKL, per germline. DNA for the CDR3: TGCGCCAGCAGCCAAGACCTGGGGGCGGCGCAAAACATTCAGTACTTC. Its protein is CASSQDLGAAQNIQYF.

This clonotype was seen repeatedly, ten times or more. The V and J genes are TRBV7-9 and TRBJ1-1, with 9 bases fitting TRBD1. Trimming removed 5 bases from V and 5 bases from J; junction bases left unmatched: 6. Germline V gene data show CDR1 as SEHNR and CDR2 as FQNEAQ (reference sequence). The CDR3 has 14 residues. The CDR3 loop reads CASSPGTGWTEAFF. CDR3 coding DNA: TGTGCCAGCAGCCCCGGGACAGGGTGGACTGAAGCTTTCTTT.

This clonotype was counted many times. The chain joins TRBV20-1 to TRBJ1-5; tentative D call: TRBD1 (6 bases). CDR3 size: 12 residues. Germline CDR1 DFQATT, CDR2 SNEGSKA (reference sequence). V lost 2 bases, J lost 5 bases, and 7 bases lay in between. In DNA form, the CDR3 reads TGCAGTGCTAGACAGGGGTATCAGCCCCAGCATTTT. It specifies CSARQGYQPQHF.

The chain has TRBV5-1 and TRBJ2-5, with D unresolved. The V gene lost 0 bases and the J gene lost 5 bases, with 11 bases spanning the gap. The CDR3 runs 14 residues. Germline CDR1 reads SGHRS; CDR2 reads YFSETQ. The CDR3 here is CASSLAPNLETQYF. CDR3 nucleotide sequence: TGCGCCAGCAGCTTGGCCCCAAATCTCGAGACCCAGTACTTC.

Points on this clonotype: This likely stems from a read error, as it lies one base from a far larger clone. The rearrangement uses TRBV10-2 and TRBJ2-2, with TRBD2 matching over 8 bases. The CDR3 length is 13 residues. Per germline, CDR1 WSHSY and CDR2 SAAADI. The CDR3 nucleotides read TGTGCCATCAGGACTAGCCCAACCGGGGAGCTGCTTTTT. As protein: CAIRTSPTGELLF.

On this clonotype: One base away lies a much larger clone, so this may be a sequencing read error. This chain connects TRBV11-2 to TRBJ2-1; D is ambiguous. The length of the CDR3 is 12 residues. Germline V gene lookup returns CDR1 SGHAT and CDR2 FQNNGV. Written as DNA, the CDR3 is TGTGCCAGCAGCTCCTCGAAGAATGGGCAGTTCTTC. Protein product: CASSSSKNGQFF.

As regards this clonotype: This may arise from a read error, as a much more abundant clone is one base away. The conserved final phenylalanine or tryptophan is absent from the CDR3, which likely points to a read error. The chain joins TRBV6-5 to TRBJ2-5, with 9 nucleotides matching TRBD1. J gave up 5 bases and V 2 bases, and 6 bases lay outside the gene matches. CDR3 length: 15 residues. The germline V gene encodes CDR1 MNHEY and CDR2 SVGAGI. The CDR3 region has the DNA TGTGCCAGCAGTTACGGCGCCGGGACAGGGGAGACCCAGTACCTC. Translation: CASSYGAGTGETQYL.

This clonotype was seen at least ten times. The chain joins TRBV7-9 to TRBJ1-6, with 8 bases aligning to TRBD1. The ends lost 5 bases at V and 7 bases at J; junction bases unmatched: 4. CDR1 and CDR2 (germline): SEHNR, FQNEAQ (reference sequence). The CDR3 is 14 residues long. In DNA form, the CDR3 reads TGTGCCAGCAGCGCCGGACAGGGCAATTCACCCCTCCACTTT. Its translation is CASSAGQGNSPLHF.